The rows below give T cell receptor beta chains drawn from one sample of a study of blood T cell repertoires in COVID-19. The repertoire was sequenced with immunoSEQ multiplex PCR; TCRdb's copy has only in-frame clones and lacks some. Here the sample spans 200,000 or so clones, 65% to 85% being singletons. Sequences were obtained from peripheral blood. The receptors here all came from a man between 60 and 75 years old with active or convalescent COVID-19. The CDR3 runs from the conserved cysteine through the conserved F or W. D genes are given only for firm matches. Size is omitted from some rows. Given values are once, few, many or a class for expanded clones.

d_call,clone_size,v_call,j_call,cdr3_aa,cdr3_nt
NA,NA,TRBV7-2,TRBJ2-7,CASSLYPGTRGGNEQYF,TGTGCCAGCAGCCTCTACCCCGGGACTAGAGGGGGCAACGAGCAGTACTTC
TRBD1,NA,TRBV5-1,TRBJ1-4,CASSYGTGSGPNEKLFF,TGCGCCAGCAGCTATGGGACAGGGTCCGGCCCGAATGAAAAACTGTTTTTT
NA,many,TRBV19,TRBJ1-1,CASRPQGTEAFF,TGTGCCAGTAGGCCTCAGGGGACTGAAGCTTTCTTT
TRBD2,NA,TRBV7-6,TRBJ2-3,CASSPKLAGLHTQYF,TGTGCCAGCAGCCCGAAACTAGCGGGATTACATACGCAGTATTTT
TRBD2,once,TRBV5-4,TRBJ2-7,CASSAGLAGGPYEQYF,TGTGCCAGCAGCGCAGGACTAGCGGGAGGCCCCTACGAGCAGTACTTC
NA,once,TRBV12-3/TRBV12-4,TRBJ2-7,CASSPNRFGEQYF,TGTGCCAGCAGCCCCAATCGGTTCGGCGAGCAGTACTTC
TRBD1,NA,TRBV19,TRBJ1-3,CASSGTGMDTIYF,TGTGCCAGTAGCGGGACAGGGATGGACACCATATATTTT
TRBD2,NA,TRBV29-1,TRBJ2-7,CSARTSSYEQYF,TGCAGCGCCCGGACTAGCTCTTACGAGCAGTACTTC
NA,NA,TRBV6-6,TRBJ2-2,CASSPPPGEGNTGELFF,TGTGCCAGCAGTCCGCCCCCCGGAGAGGGGAACACCGGGGAGCTGTTTTTT
NA,NA,TRBV18,TRBJ1-5,CASSPGNNQPQHF,TGTGCCAGCTCACCAGGCAATAATCAGCCCCAGCATTTT
TRBD1,NA,TRBV18,TRBJ1-4,CASSQLQGVSEKLFF,TGTGCCAGCTCACAACTACAGGGGGTCTCTGAAAAACTGTTTTTT
NA,NA,TRBV11-2,TRBJ1-1,CASSFPGNTEAFF,TGTGCCAGCAGCTTCCCAGGGAACACTGAAGCTTTCTTT
TRBD1,NA,TRBV27,TRBJ1-2,CASSSRQGAIYGYTF,TGTGCCAGCAGTTCTAGACAGGGGGCTATCTATGGCTACACCTTC
NA,few,TRBV6-2/TRBV6-3,TRBJ1-5,CASSPRHVSNQPQHF,TGTGCCAGCAGCCCTAGACACGTTAGCAATCAGCCCCAGCATTTT
TRBD1,NA,TRBV29-1,TRBJ2-7,CSVGTDRAYEQYF,TGCAGCGTTGGAACGGACAGGGCCTACGAGCAGTACTTC
TRBD1,NA,TRBV19,TRBJ1-2,CASSMQGADGYTF,TGTGCCAGTAGTATGCAGGGGGCGGATGGCTACACCTTC
TRBD2,NA,TRBV12-5,TRBJ2-7,CASKLTSGRWEQYF,TGTGCTAGTAAACTTACTAGCGGGAGGTGGGAGCAGTACTTC
NA,NA,TRBV9,TRBJ1-1,CASSGGRDPMNTEAFF,TGTGCCAGCAGCGGAGGGAGGGACCCCATGAACACTGAAGCTTTCTTT
TRBD1,NA,TRBV28,TRBJ1-2,CASTPIGDRKAYTF,TGTGCCAGCACCCCTATCGGGGACAGAAAGGCCTACACCTTC
TRBD2,NA,TRBV15,TRBJ2-1,CATGTSVNEQFF,TGTGCCACCGGGACTAGCGTCAATGAGCAGTTCTTC
TRBD2,once,TRBV10-2,TRBJ2-3,CASSGVTSGRLDTQYF,TGCGCCAGCAGTGGGGTGACTAGCGGGAGATTAGATACGCAGTATTTT
TRBD1,NA,TRBV28,TRBJ1-4,CASSLWEGASEKLFF,TGTGCCAGCAGTTTATGGGAGGGGGCGAGTGAAAAACTGTTTTTT
TRBD1,NA,TRBV6-2/TRBV6-3,TRBJ1-2,CASSYSFGTVIDGYTF,TGTGCCAGCAGTTACTCCTTCGGGACAGTCATCGATGGCTACACCTTC
NA,NA,TRBV5-1,TRBJ2-7,CASSFGAYEQYF,TGCGCCAGCAGCTTTGGAGCCTACGAGCAGTACTTC
TRBD2,NA,TRBV19,TRBJ2-7,CASSIGDSGSYEQYF,TGTGCCAGTAGTATTGGGGATAGCGGGAGCTACGAGCAGTACTTC
NA,NA,TRBV16,TRBJ2-1,CASSQSKQGINEQFF,TGTGCCAGCAGCCAATCGAAGCAGGGTATTAATGAGCAGTTCTTC
NA,NA,TRBV9,TRBJ2-2,CASSVDGSTGELFF,TGTGCCAGCAGCGTAGACGGGAGCACCGGGGAGCTGTTTTTT
TRBD1,NA,TRBV5-1,TRBJ2-7,CASSPAGQGPYEQYF,TGCGCCAGCAGTCCAGCGGGACAGGGCCCCTACGAGCAGTACTTC
TRBD2,NA,TRBV28,TRBJ2-3,CASSRASGRGADTQYF,TGTGCCAGCAGTCGGGCTAGCGGGAGAGGAGCAGATACGCAGTATTTT
TRBD1,NA,TRBV10-3,TRBJ2-7,CAIRSQGVGTYEQYF,TGTGCCATCAGATCTCAGGGGGTAGGTACCTACGAGCAGTACTTC
NA,NA,TRBV9,TRBJ2-3,CASSAGSGVSTDTQYF,TGTGCCAGCAGCGCAGGGTCGGGCGTTAGCACAGATACGCAGTATTTT
NA,few,TRBV24-1,TRBJ2-5,CATSDFEQLQETQYF,TGTGCCACCAGTGATTTTGAACAGTTACAAGAGACCCAGTACTTC
TRBD2,NA,TRBV5-1,TRBJ2-3,CASSLGAGNTDTQYF,TGCGCCAGCAGCTTGGGAGCGGGAAACACAGATACGCAGTATTTT
TRBD2,NA,TRBV29-1,TRBJ2-3,CSGEIAGDTQYF,TGCAGCGGCGAAATAGCGGGAGATACGCAGTATTTT
NA,NA,TRBV11-2,TRBJ2-1,CASSPLGGGEYNEQFF,TGTGCCAGCAGCCCATTGGGGGGAGGAGAATACAATGAGCAGTTCTTC
NA,few,TRBV7-3,TRBJ2-3,CASSSPPGQLSTDTQYF,TGTGCCAGCAGCTCTCCGCCGGGACAACTGAGCACAGATACGCAGTATTTT
NA,NA,TRBV5-3,TRBJ2-2,CARSLRGSSPGELFF,TGTGCCAGAAGCTTGAGAGGCAGTAGCCCCGGGGAGCTGTTTTTT
NA,NA,TRBV29-1,TRBJ2-3,CSVSLADTQYF,TGCAGCGTGTCCCTAGCAGATACGCAGTATTTT